Listed below are T cell receptor beta chains from one sample, sequenced in a study of blood T cell repertoires in COVID-19. Here immunoSEQ multiplex PCR was the method, and the copy in TCRdb shows in-frame clones only, minus some. The table includes under 250,000 clones, around 89% detected once. Sequencing used peripheral blood. These TCRs come from a man between 25 and 39 years old with COVID-19, enrolled during active disease. The CDR3 runs from the conserved cysteine through the conserved F or W. A D gene is named only where the DNA matches it firmly. Clone size, where shown, is once, few, many, or a class for clones that have expanded.

V gene	D gene	clone size	J gene	CDR3 DNA	CDR3 protein
TRBV7-8	TRBD2	.	TRBJ2-1	TGTGCCAGCAGCTTAAAAGCAACTAGCGGGAGTCAACGTGAGCAGTTCTTC	CASSLKATSGSQREQFF
TRBV7-8	.	.	TRBJ1-1	TGTGCCAGCAGCTTACGGCTCGACAGTTTACACGAAGCTTTCTTT	CASSLRLDSLHEAFF
TRBV28	TRBD2	.	TRBJ2-1	TGTGCCACCACTAGCGGGACACCAACCAATGAGCAGTTCTTC	CATTSGTPTNEQFF
TRBV7-9	.	.	TRBJ1-3	TGTGCCAGCAGCTTGAGTTCTGGAAACACCATATATTTT	CASSLSSGNTIYF
TRBV10-3	.	.	TRBJ2-1	TGTGCCATCAGTGAGTCGTCTGGTCGTTTAGTTGCGGGCTCCGGATCCTACAATGAGCAGTTCTTC	CAISESSGRLVAGSGSYNEQFF
TRBV9	TRBD1	.	TRBJ1-2	TGTGCCAGCAGCGCCGGACAGGGTGGTGGCTACACCTTC	CASSAGQGGGYTF
TRBV10-3	TRBD2	.	TRBJ2-2	TGTGCCATCATGGGAGGGGTGGACACCGGGGAGCTGTTTTTT	CAIMGGVDTGELFF
TRBV5-1	TRBD1	.	TRBJ2-1	TGCGCCAGCAGCTGGGGACAGGGGGGCTACAATGAGCAGTTCTTC	CASSWGQGGYNEQFF
TRBV6-2/TRBV6-3	TRBD2	.	TRBJ2-1	TGTGCCAGCAGTTACTCGGTAGCGGGGTACAATGAGCAGTTCTTC	CASSYSVAGYNEQFF
TRBV4-2	.	.	TRBJ2-7	TGTGCCAGCAGCCCACAGGGCTACGAGCAGTACTTC	CASSPQGYEQYF
TRBV5-1	TRBD2	.	TRBJ2-1	TGCGCCAGCAGCTCTCTAGCGGGAGTGGCCTACAATGAGCAGTTCTTC	CASSSLAGVAYNEQFF
TRBV9	.	.	TRBJ1-3	TGTGCCAGCAGCGTAGAGCCCCTCCTAGTCCCTGGAAACACCATATATTTT	CASSVEPLLVPGNTIYF
TRBV21-1	.	once	TRBJ2-5	TGTGCCAGCAGCCCTGGACAGGCCGAGACCCAGTACTTC	CASSPGQAETQYF
TRBV10-1	TRBD2	.	TRBJ2-7	TGCGCCAGCAGTGAACTAGCGGGAGAGTGGCGCGACGAGCAGTACTTC	CASSELAGEWRDEQYF
TRBV30	.	once	TRBJ1-1	TGTGCCTGGAATGGGGGGGGACCCCTTTCTTTCTTT	CAWNGGGPLSFF
TRBV5-1	TRBD1	.	TRBJ2-1	TGCGCCAGCAGCGCGGGACAGGGTCCCAATGAGCAGTTCTTC	CASSAGQGPNEQFF
TRBV28	.	.	TRBJ1-1	TGTGCCAGCAGTCTTAGGAACACTGAAGCTTTCTTT	CASSLRNTEAFF
TRBV5-4	TRBD1	.	TRBJ1-1	TGTGCCAGCAGCTCATCGAACAGGGGGAACACTGAAGCTTTCTTT	CASSSSNRGNTEAFF
TRBV30	.	.	TRBJ1-6	TGTGCCTGGAGCCGTAATAGAGATTATAATTCACCCCTCCACTTT	CAWSRNRDYNSPLHF
TRBV11-2	TRBD2	few	TRBJ2-1	TGTGCCAGCAGCCCTAGCGGGAGGAATTATGAGCAGTTCTTC	CASSPSGRNYEQFF
TRBV7-9	.	once	TRBJ1-1	TGTGCCAGCACCAGGGGAGTGACTGAAGCTTTCTTT	CASTRGVTEAFF
TRBV19	.	.	TRBJ2-7	TGTGCCAGTAGTATCGGTAGCGGAGGGCTAGGACACGAGCAGTACTTC	CASSIGSGGLGHEQYF
TRBV7-9	.	.	TRBJ1-1	TGTGCCAGCAGCTTAGAAGAGTTAGGCAGGGTAAGAACTGAAGCTTTCTTT	CASSLEELGRVRTEAFF
TRBV5-6	.	.	TRBJ1-2	TGTGCCAGCAGCTTTCCAGGGGTGGCAGGAGGCTACACCTTC	CASSFPGVAGGYTF
TRBV7-2	.	.	TRBJ1-2	TGTGCCAGCAGCCGTCGGGACACGCGTGGCTACACCTTC	CASSRRDTRGYTF
TRBV7-3	TRBD2	.	TRBJ2-7	TGTGCCAGCAGCCGGGACGTGGGACTAGCGGGGGGACGAAATGCCTACGAGCAGTACTTC	CASSRDVGLAGGRNAYEQYF
TRBV10-2	TRBD1	.	TRBJ2-7	TGCGCCAGCAGCCCATATCCCTCAGGGGGTGTCAACGAGCAGTACTTC	CASSPYPSGGVNEQYF
TRBV7-2	TRBD1	few	TRBJ2-7	TGTGCCAGCAGCCGTCCCGGGACAGGGCCCGAGCAGTACTTC	CASSRPGTGPEQYF
TRBV7-3	TRBD2	.	TRBJ2-1	TGTGCCAGCAGCCTAGGGACTAGCGGGAGCAATGAGCAGTTCTTC	CASSLGTSGSNEQFF
TRBV19	TRBD1	.	TRBJ1-2	TGTGCCAGTAGTGGGGACAGGGGCCTCGGCTATGGCTACACCTTC	CASSGDRGLGYGYTF
TRBV9	.	.	TRBJ1-2	TGTGCCAGCACCCCGGGGGACTATGGCTACACCTTC	CASTPGDYGYTF
TRBV6-5	.	.	TRBJ2-3	TGTGCCAGCAAACGGACTTACACAGATACGCAGTATTTT	CASKRTYTDTQYF
TRBV7-8	TRBD2	.	TRBJ2-7	TGTGCCAGCGTAACGGGAGGAGCGGGAGGGCTGAACGAGCAGTACTTC	CASVTGGAGGLNEQYF
TRBV20-1	.	.	TRBJ2-1	TGCAGTGCCCTAAACAATGAGCAGTTCTTC	CSALNNEQFF
TRBV6-1	TRBD1	.	TRBJ1-1	TGTGCCAGCAGTGAAGGACAGGGGACTGAAGCTTTCTTT	CASSEGQGTEAFF
TRBV12-3/TRBV12-4	TRBD1	.	TRBJ2-1	TGTGCCAGCAGAACAGGGGGCAATGAGCAGTTCTTC	CASRTGGNEQFF
TRBV2	TRBD1	.	TRBJ1-2	TGTGCCAGCAGGGAAGGACAGGGGAACTATGGCTACACCTTC	CASREGQGNYGYTF
TRBV6-4	.	.	TRBJ1-2	TGTGCGACCCGGGATAACTATGGCTACACCTTC	CATRDNYGYTF
TRBV6-5	.	.	TRBJ2-1	TGTGCCAGCAGTTACTATCAGGGGCTCCAGTTCTTC	CASSYYQGLQFF
TRBV7-9	.	few	TRBJ2-7	TGTGCCAGCAGCTTATGGGGGGAGCAAGCTAGCGAGCAGTACTTC	CASSLWGEQASEQYF
TRBV24-1	.	.	TRBJ2-1	TGTGCCACCAGTGATGGGGGCAGCTTGCATGAGCAGTTCTTC	CATSDGGSLHEQFF
TRBV5-8	.	.	TRBJ1-2	TGTGCCAGCAGCTGGGCTACTAACTATGGCTACACCTTC	CASSWATNYGYTF
TRBV15	TRBD1	once	TRBJ1-6	TGTGCCACCAGCCGGGACAGGGCCCCGTTGGGCTCACCCCTCCACTTT	CATSRDRAPLGSPLHF
TRBV6-2/TRBV6-3	.	.	TRBJ2-6	TGTGCCAGCAGTTACTCGATGTGGGGGCGAAGCCACTCTGGGGCCAACGTCCTGACTTTC	CASSYSMWGRSHSGANVLTF
TRBV19	.	.	TRBJ2-3	TGTGCCAGTAGTATAGCCCTCACAGATACGCAGTATTTT	CASSIALTDTQYF
TRBV12-3/TRBV12-4	.	.	TRBJ2-3	TGTGCCAGCAGTTTACAGGGCCCAGATACGCAGTATTTT	CASSLQGPDTQYF
TRBV6-2/TRBV6-3	.	.	TRBJ1-2	TGTGCCAGCAGCCGCGGTGATGGCTACACCTTC	CASSRGDGYTF
TRBV14	TRBD1	.	TRBJ2-7	TGTGCCAGCAGCCAAGAAAGGGACAGGGGGACCTACGAGCAGTACTTC	CASSQERDRGTYEQYF
TRBV10-3	TRBD2	.	TRBJ2-1	TGTGCCACCAGACCGGGACTAGCAGGCAATGAGCAGTTCTTC	CATRPGLAGNEQFF
TRBV27	TRBD1	.	TRBJ1-1	TGTGCCAGCAGGGCGACAGGGGGGAACACTGAAGCTTTCTTT	CASRATGGNTEAFF
TRBV12-3/TRBV12-4	.	.	TRBJ2-1	TGTGCCAGCAGGACCCAGGGCAATGAGCAGTTCTTC	CASRTQGNEQFF